The entry below describes one TCR beta chain. Antigen specificity is unknown. CDR1 is MNHNS and CDR2 is SASEGT in the germline V gene. The CDR3 loop spans 14 amino acids. The V end was cut by 8 bases, the J end by 2 bases, with 13 bases between. These data come from a study of metastatic and nonmetastatic thyroid tumors. The overall study: Repertoires were compared across blood and tumor or nodule tissue from malignant and benign thyroid patients.

Original methodology: The study took CDR3 differences across clinicopathological groups and made a distant-metastasis classifier for papillary thyroid cancer from them. TCRdb reprocessed the PCR reads via MiXCR. Here the V and J calls rest on TCRdb's processing, not on the authors' analysis. The profile shows approximately 12,000 clones, 25% to 35% of them singletons. Regarding the study as a whole: In both blood and tumor samples, TCR beta diversity was reported significantly higher for malignant than benign nodules.

No treatment had been given to any patient before thyroid surgery. The J gene is TRBJ2-1, the V gene TRBV6-1; no reliable D call. The receptor's source is a female donor with papillary thyroid cancer or a benign thyroid nodule (not recorded which). Some clones in this sample may be carry-over from other donors' samples. Sequencing input: tumor tissue. CDR3 region: CASPPGRTYNEQFF. CDR3 DNA: TGTGCCAGCCCCCCCGGACGGACCTACAATGAGCAGTTCTTC.